This T cell receptor beta chain came from a study of identical twins. TCRdb passed the 5' RACE reads through MiXCR, listing each CDR3 protein once. The sample yields about 890,000 distinct CDR3 sequences, 9% to 15% seen once. V lost 3 bases to trimming and J lost 0 bases, with 9 bases between them. CDR1 is MNHEY and CDR2 is SVGAGI in the germline V gene. This CDR3 has 15 residues. These same records also appear under a second study, on yellow fever vaccine responses in identical twins.

This receptor was identified in a woman between 18 and 29 years old in good health. The chain recombines TRBV6-5 with TRBJ2-1; D is uncertain. Sequenced: PBMCs. CDR3 sequence: CASSYRHYSYNEQFF. Written as DNA, the CDR3 is TGTGCCAGCAGTTATCGGCATTACTCCTACAATGAGCAGTTCTTC.